Listed below are T cell receptor beta chains from one sample, sequenced in a study of metastatic and nonmetastatic thyroid tumors. TCRdb re-analyzed the PCR reads using MiXCR. The table lists around 19,000 clones, around a third of them singletons, with over 8% in the top ten. Sequenced input: tumor tissue. These receptors came from a male donor with papillary thyroid cancer or a benign thyroid nodule (not recorded which). Some clones in this sample may be carry-over from other donors' samples. CDR3s include the opening cysteine and the closing phenylalanine or tryptophan. A D gene is named only where the DNA matches it firmly. The listing skips clone size in some rows; elsewhere it reads once, few, many or a size class.

CDR3 protein: CASTSTGTVYGYTF
CDR3 DNA: TGTGCCAGCACTTCCACCGGGACAGTCTATGGCTACACCTTC
J gene: TRBJ1-2
D gene: TRBD1
V gene: TRBV28
clone size: .

CDR3 protein: CASSIRGYSNQPQHF
CDR3 DNA: TGTGCCAGTAGTATCCGAGGTTATAGCAATCAGCCCCAGCATTTT
J gene: TRBJ1-5
D gene: .
V gene: TRBV19
clone size: medium-sized

CDR3 protein: CASSQGRRGLDEQYF
CDR3 DNA: TGTGCCAGCAGCCAAGGGCGCAGGGGGCTCGACGAGCAGTACTTC
J gene: TRBJ2-7
D gene: TRBD1
V gene: TRBV3-1
clone size: many

CDR3 protein: CASSLEGGIIDTQYF
CDR3 DNA: TGCGCCAGCAGCTTGGAGGGCGGGATTATTGATACGCAGTATTTT
J gene: TRBJ2-3
D gene: .
V gene: TRBV5-1
clone size: .

CDR3 protein: CASSTTGGQPQHF
CDR3 DNA: TGTGCCAGCAGTACCACAGGGGGTCAGCCCCAGCATTTT
J gene: TRBJ1-5
D gene: TRBD1
V gene: TRBV2
clone size: medium-sized

CDR3 protein: CASRPATLLAKNIQYF
CDR3 DNA: TGTGCCAGCAGGCCAGCGACGCTACTAGCCAAAAACATTCAGTACTTC
J gene: TRBJ2-4
D gene: .
V gene: TRBV6-1
clone size: medium-sized

CDR3 protein: CSARPLAGVGNEQFF
CDR3 DNA: TGCAGTGCTAGACCTCTAGCGGGAGTCGGCAATGAGCAGTTCTTC
J gene: TRBJ2-1
D gene: TRBD2
V gene: TRBV20-1
clone size: medium-sized

CDR3 protein: CASSGTAEQYF
CDR3 DNA: TGTGCCAGCAGCGGGACAGCCGAGCAGTACTTC
J gene: TRBJ2-7
D gene: TRBD1
V gene: TRBV12-3/TRBV12-4
clone size: few

CDR3 protein: CASSLGGSLGNQPQHF
CDR3 DNA: TGTGCCAGCAGTTTAGGAGGGTCCCTGGGCAATCAGCCCCAGCATTTT
J gene: TRBJ1-5
D gene: .
V gene: TRBV27
clone size: many

CDR3 protein: CSVGDRVDQPEHF
CDR3 DNA: TGCAGCGTGGGGGACAGGGTGGATCAGCCCGAGCATTTT
J gene: TRBJ1-5
D gene: TRBD1
V gene: TRBV29-1
clone size: .

CDR3 protein: CASTDLGTAGGEQYF
CDR3 DNA: TGTGCCAGCACCGACCTAGGGACCGCCGGAGGCGAGCAGTACTTC
J gene: TRBJ2-7
D gene: .
V gene: TRBV6-1
clone size: few

CDR3 protein: CASTQQGPYSNQPQHF
CDR3 DNA: TGTGCCAGCACACAACAGGGCCCCTATAGCAATCAGCCCCAGCATTTT
J gene: TRBJ1-5
D gene: .
V gene: TRBV6-4
clone size: .

CDR3 protein: CASSLDGEADTQYF
CDR3 DNA: TGCGCCAGCAGCTTGGATGGTGAAGCAGATACGCAGTATTTT
J gene: TRBJ2-3
D gene: .
V gene: TRBV5-1
clone size: many

CDR3 protein: CASGSIDREGGEAFF
CDR3 DNA: TGTGCTAGTGGTTCGATCGACAGGGAGGGGGGTGAAGCTTTCTTT
J gene: TRBJ1-1
D gene: TRBD1
V gene: TRBV12-5
clone size: .

CDR3 protein: CAWEKGGTYNEQFF
CDR3 DNA: TGTGCCTGGGAGAAGGGCGGGACGTACAATGAGCAGTTCTTC
J gene: TRBJ2-1
D gene: .
V gene: TRBV30
clone size: medium-sized

CDR3 protein: CAWSGFRYEQYF
CDR3 DNA: TGTGCCTGGAGTGGTTTCCGCTACGAGCAGTACTTC
J gene: TRBJ2-7
D gene: .
V gene: TRBV30
clone size: .

CDR3 protein: CSASRGAANYGYTF
CDR3 DNA: TGCAGTGCTTCCCGAGGCGCCGCGAACTATGGCTACACCTTC
J gene: TRBJ1-2
D gene: .
V gene: TRBV20-1
clone size: .

CDR3 protein: CASSSEQRNTEAFF
CDR3 DNA: TGCGCCAGCAGCTCGGAACAGCGGAACACTGAAGCTTTCTTT
J gene: TRBJ1-1
D gene: .
V gene: TRBV4-1
clone size: many

CDR3 protein: CASSLLGRPTGIPEDFF
CDR3 DNA: TGCGCCAGCAGCTTGCTTGGCCGCCCTACGGGGATCCCTGAAGATTTCTTT
J gene: TRBJ1-1
D gene: .
V gene: TRBV5-1
clone size: .

CDR3 protein: CASRSLSHEQYF
CDR3 DNA: TGTGCCAGCCGATCCCTTTCCCACGAGCAGTACTTC
J gene: TRBJ2-7
D gene: .
V gene: TRBV6-1
clone size: few

CDR3 protein: CASSEGQGPDEQYF
CDR3 DNA: TGTGCCAGCAGTGAAGGGCAGGGACCGGACGAGCAGTACTTC
J gene: TRBJ2-7
D gene: .
V gene: TRBV6-1
clone size: few

CDR3 protein: CASSRDRVVLYTEAFF
CDR3 DNA: TGTGCCAGCTCTCGAGACAGGGTCGTTTTGTACACTGAAGCTTTCTTT
J gene: TRBJ1-1
D gene: TRBD1
V gene: TRBV27
clone size: few

CDR3 protein: CATSRDEREKLFF
CDR3 DNA: TGTGCCACCAGCAGAGATGAGCGGGAAAAACTGTTTTTT
J gene: TRBJ1-4
D gene: .
V gene: TRBV15
clone size: many

CDR3 protein: CASSSNNITSGEGNEQYF
CDR3 DNA: TGTGCCAGCAGCTCCAACAATATAACTAGCGGGGAGGGCAACGAGCAGTACTTC
J gene: TRBJ2-7
D gene: TRBD2
V gene: TRBV7-8
clone size: medium-sized

CDR3 protein: CASSTTGGNQPQHF
CDR3 DNA: TGTGCCAGTAGTACGACAGGGGGCAATCAGCCCCAGCATTTT
J gene: TRBJ1-5
D gene: TRBD1
V gene: TRBV19
clone size: .

CDR3 protein: CASSIRDTNSPLHF
CDR3 DNA: TGTGCCAGCAGTATCCGGGACACGAATTCACCCCTCCACTTT
J gene: TRBJ1-6
D gene: .
V gene: TRBV27
clone size: medium-sized

CDR3 protein: CASSSPGILNTEAFF
CDR3 DNA: TGTGCCAGTAGTTCGCCGGGAATATTGAACACTGAAGCTTTCTTT
J gene: TRBJ1-1
D gene: .
V gene: TRBV19
clone size: few

CDR3 protein: CASSADPGTGELFF
CDR3 DNA: TGTGCCAGCAGTGCTGACCCCGGGACCGGGGAGCTGTTTTTT
J gene: TRBJ2-2
D gene: .
V gene: TRBV6-1
clone size: few

CDR3 protein: CASNQGANYGYTF
CDR3 DNA: TGTGCCAGCAACCAGGGGGCTAACTATGGCTACACCTTC
J gene: TRBJ1-2
D gene: TRBD1
V gene: TRBV6-1
clone size: few

CDR3 protein: CASSLLSNTEAFF
CDR3 DNA: TGTGCCAGCAGCTTATTATCTAACACTGAAGCTTTCTTT
J gene: TRBJ1-1
D gene: .
V gene: TRBV11-2
clone size: many

CDR3 protein: CASRWGQSNQPQHF
CDR3 DNA: TGTGCCAGCAGATGGGGACAGTCCAATCAGCCCCAGCATTTT
J gene: TRBJ1-5
D gene: TRBD1
V gene: TRBV6-1
clone size: medium-sized

CDR3 protein: CASSIDLRGTGELFF
CDR3 DNA: TGTGCCAGTAGTATAGACTTGAGAGGCACCGGGGAGCTGTTTTTT
J gene: TRBJ2-2
D gene: .
V gene: TRBV19
clone size: many

CDR3 protein: CASREIVVGSTEAFF
CDR3 DNA: TGCGCCAGCAGAGAGATTGTGGTCGGGAGCACTGAAGCTTTCTTT
J gene: TRBJ1-1
D gene: .
V gene: TRBV10-1
clone size: .

CDR3 protein: CASSTMTSGSFEQYF
CDR3 DNA: TGTGCCAGCAGTACTATGACTAGCGGGAGCTTCGAGCAGTACTTC
J gene: TRBJ2-7
D gene: TRBD2
V gene: TRBV28
clone size: medium-sized

CDR3 protein: CATSPWGGGKETQYF
CDR3 DNA: TGTGCCACCAGCCCGTGGGGGGGCGGGAAAGAGACCCAGTACTTC
J gene: TRBJ2-5
D gene: .
V gene: TRBV15
clone size: many